The entry that follows covers one T cell receptor beta chain sequence. These data belong to a study of blood T cell repertoires in COVID-19. Enrolment of Seattle patients took place during active infection, and they were followed longitudinally. Libraries were prepared by immunoSEQ multiplex PCR; TCRdb keeps only in-frame clonotypes and omits some of them. The table has approximately 300,000 clones, 75% to 95% seen once. V was shortened by 6 bases and J by 9 bases, with 15 bases between the two germline ends. The CDR3 sequence is 13 residues long. CDR1 is MNHEY and CDR2 is SVGEGT in the germline V gene.

This chain joins TRBV6-2 or TRBV6-3 and TRBJ2-1; perhaps TRBD2 as D (5 bases). Specimen: peripheral blood. The sequence came from a woman in her thirties with COVID-19, enrolled during active disease. Written as DNA, the CDR3 is TGTGCCAGCAGCTCTACACTAGTTGGTGAGCAGTTCTTC. Translated, it gives CASSSTLVGEQFF.